This T cell receptor (beta chain) is drawn from a study of blood T cell repertoires in COVID-19. TCRdb's copy holds only in-frame clones and misses some; the assay was immunoSEQ multiplex PCR. The sample includes 120,000 or so clones, approximately 68% of them seen just once. A remark on this clone: One end of the junction varies from germline; a read error may be responsible.

The sample was peripheral blood. This TCR was recovered from a woman aged 70-85 years with acute or convalescent COVID-19.

As DNA, the CDR3 is TGTGCCAGCAGCCCTTCCTCCGAGCAGTACTTC. Protein product: CASSPSSEQYF. The chain has TRBV6-2 or TRBV6-3 and TRBJ2-7, with D unclear. Germline CDR1 reads MNHEY; CDR2 reads SVGEGT. The CDR3 has 11 amino acids.